Presented here are 17 T cell receptor beta chains from one specimen sequenced in a study of spatial heterogeneity in lung cancer. Broader study findings: The number of expanded tumor alpha and beta chains correlated with mutation number.

TCRdb recomputed calls from the 5' RACE reads with MiXCR, one row per CDR3 protein. The table lists roughly 19,000 distinct CDR3 sequences, roughly 15% of them singletons. No antigens are known for them. Time point meaning: sample taken at primary tumor resection. Sequencing used lung tumor tissue, obtained at surgery. These receptors were taken from a female donor with early-stage non-small cell lung cancer.

This clonotype was seen repeatedly, ten times or more. V and J are TRBV5-6 and TRBJ1-6; possible D gene TRBD1, 5 bases. CDR3 size: 13 residues. CDR1 and CDR2 from the germline V gene are SGHDT and YYEEEE. Trimming stripped 7 bases from V and 7 bases from J, with 12 bases between. The CDR3 sequence is CASGAGLNSPLHF. The CDR3 DNA sequence: TGTGCCAGCGGGGCAGGGCTGAATTCACCCCTCCACTTT. Supplemented by reference TRBV5-6 and TRBJ1-6, the full variable domain reads DAGVTQSPTHLIKTRGQQVTLRCSPKSGHDTVSWYQQALGQGPQFIFQYYEEEERQRGNFPDRFSGHQFPNYSSELNVNALLLGDSALYLCASGAGLNSPLHFGNGTRLTVT.

This clonotype was observed many times. This chain connects TRBV13 to TRBJ2-1; no reliable D call. The germline gives CDR1 PRHDT, CDR2 FYEKMQ (reference sequence). The CDR3 covers 17 residues. V shed 4 bases and J shed 5 bases, with 21 bases lying between them. This chain's CDR3 is CASSSREAPPRNNEQFF. The CDR3 DNA reads TGTGCCAGCAGCTCCCGCGAGGCGCCCCCTCGAAACAATGAGCAGTTCTTC. Looking up the rest from reference TRBV13 and TRBJ2-1 gives the full variable domain: AAGVIQSPRHLIKEKRETATLKCYPIPRHDTVYWYQQGPGQDPQFLISFYEKMQSDKGSIPDRFSAQQFSDYHSELNMSSLELGDSALYFCASSSREAPPRNNEQFFGPGTRLTVL.

In this sample, this clonotype turned up many times. The V gene is TRBV20-1, the J gene TRBJ2-3; 14 bases fit TRBD2. The ends lost 5 bases at V and 0 bases at J; junction bases unmatched: 7. The germline V gene encodes CDR1 DFQATT and CDR2 SNEGSKA (reference sequence). The CDR3 covers 17 residues. DNA for the CDR3: TGCAGTGCTTCGACTAGCGGGAGGGTCCCTAGCACAGATACGCAGTATTTT. Translation: CSASTSGRVPSTDTQYF.

This sequence joins TRBV28 and TRBJ2-3; no clear D. CDR1 and CDR2 from the germline V gene are MDHEN and SYDVKM. Trimming took 3 bases from V and 3 from J, leaving 4 bases between them. CDR3 length: 12 amino acids. The CDR3 coding sequence is TGTGCCAGCAGTTTGGCGACAGATACGCAGTATTTT. It codes for CASSLATDTQYF. The variable domain in full, completed from reference TRBV28 and TRBJ2-3, reads DVKVTQSSRYLVKRTGEKVFLECVQDMDHENMFWYRQDPGLGLRLIYFSYDVKMKEKGDIPEGYSVSREKKERFSLILESASTNQTSMYLCASSLATDTQYFGPGTRLTVL.

This clonotype was observed many times. V is TRBV28 and J is TRBJ2-1, with D possibly matching TRBD2 (5 bases). CDR1 and CDR2 from the germline V gene are MDHEN and SYDVKM. This CDR3 contains 11 residues. The V end lost 7 bases, the J end lost 6 bases, and 7 bases lay between the germline ends. The CDR3 DNA follows: TGTGCCAGCAAAGCGGCCAATGAGCAGTTCTTC. Residues: CASKAANEQFF.

This clonotype was recorded many times. CDR3: CASRKRDGRLTDTQYF. The DNA for the CDR3 is TGTGCCAGCAGGAAGAGGGACGGGAGACTCACAGATACGCAGTATTTT. This chain connects TRBV12-3 or TRBV12-4 to TRBJ2-3; D may be TRBD2 (6 bases). The CDR3 has 16 residues. The ends were cut back, 6 bases at V and 2 bases at J, with 18 bases in the middle.

Only a few counts were recorded for this clonotype. The gene calls are TRBV29-1 and TRBJ2-5; possibly TRBD1 for D (5 bases). V lost 3 bases to trimming and J lost 4 bases, with 9 bases between them. The CDR3 extends over 12 amino acids. Per the germline V gene, CDR1 is SQVTM and CDR2 is ANQGSEA. CDR3 in amino acids: CSVESQGETQYF. CDR3 DNA: TGCAGCGTTGAGTCCCAGGGAGAGACCCAGTACTTC.

This clonotype showed up just a few times. V gene TRBV6-5 combines with J gene TRBJ2-3, with 11 bases that match TRBD2. The V gene end was trimmed by 6 bases and the J gene end by 7 bases; junction bases not matched to a gene: 12. The CDR3 sequence is 16 residues long. Germline V gene data show CDR1 as MNHEY and CDR2 as SVGAGI. CDR3 nucleotide sequence: TGTGCCAGCAGGGGGACCGGGACTAGCGGTTCTCATACGCAGTATTTT. Amino acid sequence: CASRGTGTSGSHTQYF.

This clonotype was recorded at least ten times. The J gene is TRBJ2-7, the V gene TRBV30; D not resolved. The V gene's germline CDR1 is GTSNPN and CDR2 SVGIG (reference sequence). The V gene lost 2 bases and the J gene lost 6 bases, with 8 bases spanning the gap. The CDR3 extends over 11 amino acids. CDR3 amino acids: CAWSQVSEQYF. Written as DNA, the CDR3 is TGTGCCTGGAGTCAGGTGAGCGAGCAGTACTTC.

This clonotype was seen ten or more times. The chain carries TRBV4-1 and TRBJ2-3, with 8 bases matching TRBD2. Germline CDR1 and CDR2: MGHRA and YSYEKL. V gave up 2 bases and J gave up 0 bases; unmatched junction bases: 7. This CDR3 is 17 amino acids long. The CDR3 bases are TGCGCCAGCAGCCAACTACGAACTAGCGGAAGCACAGATACGCAGTATTTT. Translating it yields CASSQLRTSGSTDTQYF.

The chain uses TRBV28 and TRBJ2-3; TRBD2 aligns across 7 bases. This CDR3 has 15 residues. Germline V gene data show CDR1 as MDHEN and CDR2 as SYDVKM. Trimming took 7 bases from V and 7 from J; bases not matched to a gene: 14. CDR3 nucleotide sequence: TGTGCCAGCATCCGTGCGGGAGAAGCTCTAAATACGCAGTATTTT. This gives the protein CASIRAGEALNTQYF.

There are a few counts of this clonotype. V and J are TRBV5-4 and TRBJ2-1; D is possibly TRBD2 (5 bases). Deletions cut 0 bases from V and 8 bases from J, with 18 bases between. Germline V gene data show CDR1 as SGHNT and CDR2 as YYREEE (reference sequence). The CDR3 is 16 amino acids. CDR3 sequence reads: CASSLEFLASSHEQFF. The CDR3 DNA follows: TGTGCCAGCAGCTTGGAATTCTTGGCTAGCAGTCATGAGCAGTTCTTC.

The table lists this clonotype with a few counts. This chain connects TRBV6-1 to TRBJ2-7, with TRBD2 as a possible D gene (5 bases). The CDR3 is 15 residues long. Germline-derived CDR1 and CDR2 are MNHNS and SASEGT. V lost 8 bases, J lost 6 bases, and 23 bases lay in between. DNA of the CDR3: TGTGCCAGCTTTCCCCCCGGACGAGGCCGGGGCGAGCAGTACTTC. The encoded protein is CASFPPGRGRGEQYF.

There are many counts of this clonotype. This sequence joins TRBV20-1 and TRBJ2-1, with 9 positions matching TRBD2. The germline gives CDR1 DFQATT, CDR2 SNEGSKA (reference sequence). The J segment lost 0 bases and the V segment lost 1 base, leaving 4 bases of the junction unmatched. The CDR3 is made up of 16 amino acids. The CDR3 sequence is CSARAAGGFSYNEQFF. The DNA for the CDR3 is TGCAGTGCTAGAGCAGCGGGGGGATTCTCCTACAATGAGCAGTTCTTC.

This clonotype turned up a few times. The chain links TRBV20-1 to TRBJ2-1, with D tentatively TRBD1 or TRBD2 (5 bases each). V lost 0 bases, J lost 8 bases, and 5 bases lay in between. CDR1 and CDR2 (germline): DFQATT, SNEGSKA (reference sequence). The CDR3 runs to 11 residues. The CDR3 nucleotides are TGCAGTGCTAGAGAGGGACATGAGCAGTTCTTC. Protein sequence: CSAREGHEQFF.

This clonotype was counted a few times. V is TRBV12-5 and J is TRBJ2-1, with 10 bases aligning to TRBD2. The V gene's germline CDR1 is LGHNT and CDR2 FRNRAP. CDR3 length equals 13 residues. Trimming took 1 base from V and 13 from J; bases not matched to a gene: 4. The CDR3 coding sequence is TGTGCTAGTGGTTTGGAACTAGCGGGGTCCCAGTTCTTC. Protein: CASGLELAGSQFF.

This clonotype was seen repeatedly, ten times or more. The CDR3 nucleotides read TGCGCCAGCAGCCCACCGGACAGGGGTAGGAATGAGCAGTTCTTC. Amino acid sequence: CASSPPDRGRNEQFF. This rearrangement joins TRBV5-1 to TRBJ2-1; 9 positions agree with TRBD1. The CDR3 is 15 residues long. The germline V gene has CDR1 SGHRS and CDR2 YFSETQ. J gave up 7 bases and V 4 bases, and 9 bases lay outside the gene matches.